This T cell receptor beta chain was sequenced during a study of blood T cell repertoires in COVID-19. The assay was immunoSEQ multiplex PCR, and TCRdb's table has in-frame clones only and misses some. The top ten clones hold approximately 12% of a sample with fewer than 200,000 clones, about 83% of them seen once. This CDR3 contains 15 residues. From germline, CDR1 is SGHRS and CDR2 YFSETQ. J gave up 0 bases and V 3 bases, and 2 bases lay outside the gene matches. The sequence came from a woman in her sixties or seventies with COVID-19, enrolled during active disease. This sequence joins TRBV5-1 and TRBJ2-7; 11 nucleotides match TRBD2. The specimen sequenced was peripheral blood. CDR3 sequence reads: CASSYTSGSSYEQYF. For the CDR3, the DNA is TGCGCCAGCAGCTACACTAGCGGGAGCTCCTACGAGCAGTACTTC. Full variable domain (outside the CDR3, taken from reference TRBV5-1 and TRBJ2-7): KAGVTQTPRYLIKTRGQQVTLSCSPISGHRSVSWYQQTPGQGLQFLFEYFSETQRNKGNFPGRFSGRQFSNSRSEMNVSTLELGDSALYLCASSYTSGSSYEQYFGPGTRLTVT.